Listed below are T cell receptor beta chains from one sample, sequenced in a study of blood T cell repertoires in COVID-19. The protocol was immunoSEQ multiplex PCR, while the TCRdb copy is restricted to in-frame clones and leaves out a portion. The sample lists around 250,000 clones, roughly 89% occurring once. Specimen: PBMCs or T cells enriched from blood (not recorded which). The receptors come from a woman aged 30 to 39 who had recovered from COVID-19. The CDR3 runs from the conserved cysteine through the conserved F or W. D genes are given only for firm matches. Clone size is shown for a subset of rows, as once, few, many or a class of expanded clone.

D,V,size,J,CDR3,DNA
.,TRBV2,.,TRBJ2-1,CASSLGIAYYNEQFF,TGTGCCAGCAGCCTCGGGATAGCGTACTACAATGAGCAGTTCTTC
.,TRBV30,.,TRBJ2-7,CAWSKPYEQYF,TGTGCCTGGAGTAAGCCTTACGAGCAGTACTTC
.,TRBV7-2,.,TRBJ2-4,CASSLLAPDAKNIQYF,TGTGCCAGCAGCTTATTAGCGCCCGACGCCAAAAACATTCAGTACTTC
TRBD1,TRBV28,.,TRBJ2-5,CASSFFSQRIGGAETQYF,TGTGCCAGCAGTTTTTTTTCTCAGCGGATAGGGGGCGCGGAGACCCAGTACTTC
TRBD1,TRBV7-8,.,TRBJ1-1,CASSLDLDRGQGAFF,TGTGCCAGCAGCTTAGATTTAGACAGGGGGCAAGGAGCTTTCTTT
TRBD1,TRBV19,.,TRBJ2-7,CASTPGQAHYEQYF,TGTGCCAGCACACCGGGACAGGCCCACTACGAGCAGTACTTC
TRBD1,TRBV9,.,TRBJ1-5,CASSPGQGNSNQPQHF,TGTGCCAGCAGCCCTGGACAGGGCAATAGCAATCAGCCCCAGCATTTT
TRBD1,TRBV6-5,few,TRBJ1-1,CASSTTGEDTEAFF,TGTGCCAGCAGCACGACAGGGGAGGACACTGAAGCTTTCTTT
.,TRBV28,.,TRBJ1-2,CASIPSGGGFPYGYTF,TGTGCCAGCATCCCTAGTGGGGGGGGCTTCCCCTATGGCTACACCTTC
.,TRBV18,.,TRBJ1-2,CASSPRSGGSYGYTF,TGTGCCAGCTCACCACGGTCGGGGGGCAGCTATGGCTACACCTTC
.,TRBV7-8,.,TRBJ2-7,CASSLGHFEQYF,TGTGCCAGCAGCTTAGGTCACTTCGAGCAGTACTTC
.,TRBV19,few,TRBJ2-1,CASSIRHYAYNEQFF,TGTGCCAGTAGTATCAGACATTATGCCTACAATGAGCAGTTCTTC
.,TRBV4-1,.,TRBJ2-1,CASSQDGSGPDRRVF,TGCGCCAGCAGCCAAGATGGGAGCGGCCCAGATCGAAGGGTCTTC
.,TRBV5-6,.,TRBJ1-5,CASSLSGGNQPQHF,TGTGCCAGCAGCTTGTCAGGGGGCAATCAGCCCCAGCATTTT
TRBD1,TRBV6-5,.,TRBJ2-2,CASSYRGNTGELFF,TGTGCCAGCAGCTACAGGGGGAACACCGGGGAGCTGTTTTTT
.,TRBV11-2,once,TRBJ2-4,CASSLGGRGSDIQYF,TGTGCCAGCAGCTTAGGGGGGCGTGGATCGGACATTCAGTACTTC
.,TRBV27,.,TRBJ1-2,CASSLMERANSYGYTF,TGTGCCAGCAGTTTAATGGAGCGGGCGAACAGCTATGGCTACACCTTC
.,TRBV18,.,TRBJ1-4,CASSPGERVFF,TGTGCCAGCTCCCCCGGAGAAAGAGTGTTTTTT
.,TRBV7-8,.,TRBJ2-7,CASSLGTGSYEQYF,TGTGCCAGCAGCCTCGGTACAGGGTCCTACGAGCAGTACTTC
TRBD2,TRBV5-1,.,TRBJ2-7,CASSLASGSAHEQYF,TGCGCCAGCAGCTTGGCGAGCGGGAGTGCGCACGAGCAGTACTTC
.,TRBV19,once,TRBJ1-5,CASSNPMGGQPQHF,TGTGCCAGTAGTAACCCCATGGGCGGGCAGCCCCAGCATTTT
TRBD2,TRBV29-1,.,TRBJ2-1,CSAGTSGRAPHNEQFF,TGCAGCGCCGGGACTAGCGGGAGGGCCCCCCACAATGAGCAGTTCTTC
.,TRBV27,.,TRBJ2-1,CASSIVLSSYNEQFF,TGTGCCAGCAGTATCGTTCTAAGCTCCTACAATGAGCAGTTCTTC
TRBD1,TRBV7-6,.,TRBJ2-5,CASSPDRGQGKTQYF,TGTGCCAGCAGCCCGGACAGGGGGCAAGGAAAGACCCAGTACTTC
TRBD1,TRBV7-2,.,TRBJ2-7,CASSPSVGTAYEQYF,TGTGCCAGCAGCCCCTCCGTGGGGACAGCTTACGAGCAGTACTTC
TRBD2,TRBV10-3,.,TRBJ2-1,CAISGSGSGNEQFF,TGTGCCATCAGTGGTAGCGGGAGTGGCAATGAGCAGTTCTTC
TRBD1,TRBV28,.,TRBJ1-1,CASRLSGGRAFF,TGTGCCAGCAGACTATCAGGGGGTAGGGCTTTCTTT
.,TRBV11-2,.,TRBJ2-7,CASSSQGFMSYEQYF,TGTGCCAGCAGCTCCCAGGGGTTCATGAGCTACGAGCAGTACTTC
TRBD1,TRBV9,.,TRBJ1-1,CASSEGDRAGAFF,TGTGCCAGCAGCGAGGGAGACAGGGCGGGTGCTTTCTTT
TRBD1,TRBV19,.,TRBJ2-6,CASSGTGVSGANVLTF,TGTGCCAGTAGCGGGACAGGGGTCTCTGGGGCCAACGTCCTGACTTTC
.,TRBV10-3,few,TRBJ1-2,CAISESQVGWKNGYTF,TGTGCCATCAGTGAGTCGCAGGTAGGATGGAAAAATGGCTACACCTTC
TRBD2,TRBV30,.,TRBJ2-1,CAWSVTGRGQYNEQFF,TGTGCCTGGAGTGTAACTGGGAGGGGCCAGTACAATGAGCAGTTCTTC
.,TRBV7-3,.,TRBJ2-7,CASSRLRGPYEQYF,TGTGCCAGCAGCCGTTTGAGAGGGCCCTACGAGCAGTACTTC
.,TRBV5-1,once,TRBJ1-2,CASSSNTQASYGYTF,TGCGCCAGCAGTTCAAACACTCAGGCTTCCTATGGCTACACCTTC
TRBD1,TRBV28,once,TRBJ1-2,CASSSYRGLNYGYTF,TGTGCCAGCAGTAGTTACAGGGGCCTAAACTATGGCTACACCTTC
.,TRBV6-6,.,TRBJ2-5,CASSYLGGAETQYF,TGTGCCAGCAGTTACTTAGGAGGGGCGGAGACCCAGTACTTC
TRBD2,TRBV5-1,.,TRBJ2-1,CASSFTPTSGNEQFF,TGCGCCAGCAGCTTTACTCCGACTAGCGGTAATGAGCAGTTCTTC
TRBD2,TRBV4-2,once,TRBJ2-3,CASSQEAGAVADTQYF,TGTGCCAGCAGCCAGGAAGCGGGAGCGGTAGCAGATACGCAGTATTTT
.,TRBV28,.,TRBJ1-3,CASSFWGVGNTIYF,TGTGCCAGCAGTTTTTGGGGCGTTGGAAACACCATATATTTT
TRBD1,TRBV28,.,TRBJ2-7,CASRTGGRSSYEQYF,TGTGCCAGCAGGACAGGGGGCCGAAGCTCCTACGAGCAGTACTTC
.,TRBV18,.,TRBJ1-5,CASSRSRTGNQPQHF,TGTGCCAGCTCACGATCTAGGACAGGCAATCAGCCCCAGCATTTT
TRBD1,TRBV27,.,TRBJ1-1,CASRRQGDTEAFF,TGTGCCAGCAGGCGACAGGGTGACACTGAAGCTTTCTTT